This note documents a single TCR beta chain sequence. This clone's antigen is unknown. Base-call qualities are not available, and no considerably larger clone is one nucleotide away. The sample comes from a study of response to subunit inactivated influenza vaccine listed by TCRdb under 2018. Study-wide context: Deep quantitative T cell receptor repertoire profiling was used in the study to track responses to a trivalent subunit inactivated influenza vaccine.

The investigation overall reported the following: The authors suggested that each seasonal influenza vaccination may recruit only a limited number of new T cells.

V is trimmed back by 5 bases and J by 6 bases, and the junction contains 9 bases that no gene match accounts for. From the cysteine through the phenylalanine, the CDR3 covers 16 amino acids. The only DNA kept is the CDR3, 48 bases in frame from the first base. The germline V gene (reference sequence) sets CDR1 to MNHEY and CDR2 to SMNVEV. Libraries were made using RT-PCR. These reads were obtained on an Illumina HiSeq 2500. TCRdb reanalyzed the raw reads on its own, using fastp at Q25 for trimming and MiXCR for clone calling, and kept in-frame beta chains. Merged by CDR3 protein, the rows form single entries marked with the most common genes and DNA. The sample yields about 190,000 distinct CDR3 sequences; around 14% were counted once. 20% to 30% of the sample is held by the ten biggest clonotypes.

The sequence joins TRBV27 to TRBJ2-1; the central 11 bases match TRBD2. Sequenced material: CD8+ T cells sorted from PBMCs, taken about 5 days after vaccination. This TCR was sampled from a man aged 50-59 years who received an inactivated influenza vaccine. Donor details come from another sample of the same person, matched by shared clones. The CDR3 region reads CASSRGTSGSSNEQFF. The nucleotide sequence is TGTGCCAGCAGTAGAGGGACTAGCGGCAGTAGCAATGAGCAGTTCTTC.